The clone carrying this T cell receptor (beta chain) has only a few counts. Its antigen remains unidentified. This sample is drawn from a study of T cell repertoires in cytomegalovirus infection. Study-level background: From public TCR beta signatures came an indication of both CMV infection and matching HLA type. Points from the study as a whole: What dominated the ex vivo response were HLA-C-restricted CMV-specific TCR beta clonotypes.

Via MiXCR, TCRdb re-called the reads, giving one row per CDR3 protein. The sample comprises roughly 230,000 distinct CDR3 sequences, 20% to 25% of which are singletons, and 18% rests with the top ten. The CDR3 is made up of 16 amino acids. CDR1 is SEHNR and CDR2 is FQNEAQ in the germline V gene (reference sequence). Trimming cost V 7 bases and J 7 bases; bases outside gene matches: 16. The chain carries TRBV7-9 and TRBJ1-2; 9 bases align to TRBD1. Sequencing was done on a sample of CD8+ T cells from PBMCs. The clonotype was recovered from a human donor in good health (CMV status not recorded). Some clones in this sample may be carry-over from other donors' samples. The CDR3: CASTQTGTGNHLGYTF. The DNA for the CDR3 is TGTGCCAGCACACAAACCGGGACAGGGAATCATCTTGGCTACACCTTC.